This T cell receptor (beta chain) is from a study of control samples from healthy donors and cancer patients. Data came from immunoSEQ multiplex PCR; TCRdb stores just in-frame clones and leaves some out. In the table there are approximately 150,000 clones, 80% to 95% of which are singletons. The CDR3 has 15 residues. Germline V gives CDR1 SGDLS, CDR2 YYNGEE. J lost 0 bases, V lost 3 bases, and 3 bases had no gene match. This TCR was recovered from a man under 40 in good health. This chain links TRBV9 with TRBJ2-1, with TRBD2 matching over 7 bases. The specimen was blood. The CDR3 loop is CASSGSGLSYNEQFF. The CDR3 coding sequence is TGTGCCAGCAGCGGTAGCGGGCTCTCCTACAATGAGCAGTTCTTC. The variable domain in full, completed from reference TRBV9 and TRBJ2-1, reads DSGVTQTPKHLITATGQRVTLRCSPRSGDLSVYWYQQSLDQGLQFLIQYYNGEERAKGNILERFSAQQFPDLHSELNLSSLELGDSALYFCASSGSGLSYNEQFFGPGTRLTVL.